Shown below are 17 T cell receptor beta chains from a single sample sequenced in a study of blood T cell repertoires in COVID-19. The table came from immunoSEQ multiplex PCR; TCRdb's copy has only in-frame clones and leaves some out. The table has under 150,000 clones, approximately 80% seen once. Input material: peripheral blood. These receptors came from a man in his sixties or seventies with acute or convalescent COVID-19.

This clone was found many times. This chain links TRBV27 with TRBJ1-1; maybe TRBD1 (6 bases). Germline assignment: CDR1 MNHEY and CDR2 SMNVEV (reference sequence). Between the trimmed V and J ends, which lost 4 bases and 5 bases, there was a span of 17 bases. The CDR3 has 15 residues. The CDR3 sequence is CASSSNQGWGTEAFF. CDR3 bases: TGTGCCAGCAGTTCGAACCAGGGGTGGGGGACTGAAGCTTTCTTT.

This clone was observed a handful of times. The V and J genes are TRBV30 and TRBJ1-3; no definite D call. Between the trimmed V and J ends, which lost 1 base and 4 bases, there was a span of 11 bases. This CDR3 has 14 amino acids. The germline V gene encodes CDR1 GTSNPN and CDR2 SVGIG (reference sequence). CDR3: CAWSERSRGNTIYF. As DNA, the CDR3 is TGTGCCTGGAGTGAAAGGTCGAGGGGAAACACCATATATTTT.

The chain has TRBV5-1 and TRBJ1-2, with D possibly matching TRBD1 (6 bases). Germline V CDR1 and CDR2: SGHRS, YFSETQ. The CDR3 sequence is 13 residues long. The germline V and J ends were trimmed by 4 bases and 6 bases, with 13 bases remaining between them. Written as DNA, the CDR3 is TGCGCCAGCAGCCCGACAGGTTATAATGGCTACACCTTC. Its protein is CASSPTGYNGYTF.

This chain connects TRBV14 to TRBJ1-1, with a weak D call TRBD1 (5 bases). The CDR3 has 12 residues. Germline V gene lookup returns CDR1 SGHDN and CDR2 FVKESK. V lost 3 bases and J lost 5, with 7 bases in between. The CDR3 sequence: CASSHRGTEAFF. The CDR3 coding sequence is TGTGCCAGCAGCCATAGGGGTACTGAAGCTTTCTTT.

The rearrangement links TRBV7-9 to TRBJ1-2; no clear D gene. The CDR3 runs to 12 residues. Per germline, CDR1 SEHNR and CDR2 FQNEAQ (reference sequence). Trimming left V 3 bases short and J 2 bases short, with 4 bases between. The CDR3 protein is CASSLANYGYTF. In DNA, the CDR3 is TGTGCCAGCAGCTTGGCAAACTATGGCTACACCTTC. The full variable domain, rest sourced from reference TRBV7-9 and TRBJ1-2, is DTGVSQNPRHKITKRGQNVTFRCDPISEHNRLYWYRQTLGQGPEFLTYFQNEAQLEKSRLLSDRFSAERPKGSFSTLEIQRTEQGDSAMYLCASSLANYGYTFGSGTRLTVV.

V is TRBV19 and J is TRBJ1-5; no firm D call. Germline V gene lookup returns CDR1 LNHDA and CDR2 SQIVND (reference sequence). V was pared by 3 bases and J by 6 bases, with 9 bases between. The CDR3 sequence is 13 residues long. CDR3 in DNA: TGTGCCAGTAGTATTGTCGGGAGTCAGCCCCAGCATTTT. It codes for CASSIVGSQPQHF.

The chain employs TRBV7-9 and TRBJ2-7; D call uncertain. Trimming took 1 base from V and 3 from J, leaving 10 bases between them. CDR1 SEHNR and CDR2 FQNEAQ come from the germline V gene (reference sequence). The CDR3 consists of 14 residues. The chain's CDR3 is CASSLGVGYYEQYF. DNA for the CDR3: TGTGCCAGCAGCTTAGGGGTGGGCTACTACGAGCAGTACTTC.

The rearrangement links TRBV5-5 to TRBJ2-7; 7 positions agree with TRBD1. CDR3 length: 14 residues. The germline V gene encodes CDR1 SGHKS and CDR2 YYEKEE (reference sequence). Trimming removed 3 bases from V and 5 bases from J; junction bases left unmatched: 8. The CDR3 DNA follows: TGTGCCAGCAGCTGGCAGACAGGGCCCCACGAGCAGTACTTC. It translates to CASSWQTGPHEQYF.

This chain joins TRBV19 and TRBJ1-3; D uncertain. Trimming cost V 4 bases and J 4 bases, with 14 bases left between them. From germline, CDR1 is LNHDA and CDR2 SQIVND (reference sequence). CDR3 size: 15 residues. CDR3 in DNA: TGTGCCAGTAGTAAGACGTCGGGAGTGGGAAACACCATATATTTT. The encoded protein is CASSKTSGVGNTIYF.

The chain joins TRBV7-9 to TRBJ1-4, with 9 bases that match TRBD1. Germline V CDR1 and CDR2: SEHNR, FQNEAQ (reference sequence). The CDR3 spans 16 residues. The trim removed 5 bases at V and 4 bases at J, leaving 8 bases unmatched. This CDR3 is CASSLYGTGSNEKLFF. The CDR3 DNA sequence: TGTGCCAGCAGCCTATACGGGACAGGGAGTAATGAAAAACTGTTTTTT.

J is TRBJ2-7 and V is TRBV28; 8 bases agree with TRBD1. The CDR3 is made up of 14 amino acids. CDR1 MDHEN and CDR2 SYDVKM come from the germline V gene. Germline trimming cut 6 bases from V and 4 bases from J; bases unmatched to any gene: 8. The CDR3 DNA reads TGTGCCAGCAGGACAGGACAGGGAGAGTACGAGCAGTACTTC. As protein: CASRTGQGEYEQYF. Variable domain in full (rest from reference TRBV28 and TRBJ2-7): DVKVTQSSRYLVKRTGEKVFLECVQDMDHENMFWYRQDPGLGLRLIYFSYDVKMKEKGDIPEGYSVSREKKERFSLILESASTNQTSMYLCASRTGQGEYEQYFGPGTRLTVT.

The chain combines TRBV7-2 with TRBJ1-4; D might be TRBD1 (6 bases). Trimming took off 5 bases at V and 4 bases at J, with 14 bases between the two ends. The CDR3 totals 15 residues. The germline V gene encodes CDR1 SGHTA and CDR2 FQGNSA. CDR3: CASSVRQASNEKLFF. The CDR3 coding sequence is TGTGCCAGCAGCGTCAGACAGGCGAGTAATGAAAAACTGTTTTTT.

This chain joins TRBV12-5 and TRBJ2-7; 12 bases map to TRBD2. This CDR3 is built from 17 residues. Trimming at V came to 0 bases and at J to 1 base, leaving 4 bases not matched to a gene. Per germline, CDR1 LGHNT and CDR2 FRNRAP. CDR3 nucleotides: TGTGCTAGTGGTTTGGTATCACTAGCGGGGGGTTCCTACGAGCAGTACTTC. Protein product: CASGLVSLAGGSYEQYF.

The V gene is TRBV4-2, the J gene TRBJ1-1; weak D call: TRBD1 (6 bases). V dropped 2 bases and J dropped 2 bases, with 9 bases sitting between them. This CDR3 spans 14 amino acids. The V gene's germline CDR1 is LGHNA and CDR2 YNFKEQ. CDR3 in DNA: TGTGCCAGCAGCCAATCAGGGGAAAACACTGAAGCTTTCTTT. It translates to CASSQSGENTEAFF.

This chain links TRBV6-1 with TRBJ1-2, with D possibly TRBD1 on 5 matching bases. The V gene lost 3 bases and the J gene lost 4 bases, with 12 bases spanning the gap. The CDR3 consists of 14 residues. Germline loops: CDR1 MNHNS, CDR2 SASEGT. In nucleotides, the CDR3 is TGTGCCAGCAGTGATCTGTATCAGGGCTATGGCTACACCTTC. This encodes CASSDLYQGYGYTF.

V gene TRBV12-5 combines with J gene TRBJ1-5; a possible D gene is TRBD1 (6 bases). This CDR3 has 19 residues. The V end lost 2 bases, the J end lost 5 bases, and 25 bases lay between the germline ends. Germline assignment: CDR1 LGHNT and CDR2 FRNRAP. In nucleotides, the CDR3 is TGTGCTAGTGGTTTGAGGGGGGGGTTGAGGCCCCGGTTCGATCAGCCCCAGCATTTT. Translation: CASGLRGGLRPRFDQPQHF.

The rearrangement links TRBV6-5 to TRBJ1-1; unclear D gene. Trimming shortened V by 6 bases and J by 6 bases, and 14 bases separated the two germline ends. The length of the CDR3 is 13 residues. Germline loops: CDR1 MNHEY, CDR2 SVGAGI. As DNA, the CDR3 is TGTGCCAGCAGAGGACTGGTCGCCCCTGAAGCTTTCTTT. This codes for CASRGLVAPEAFF.